What follows are 23 T cell receptor beta chains derived from one specimen sequenced in a study of identical twins. TCRdb reanalysed the 5' RACE reads using MiXCR and keeps one entry per CDR3 protein. The sample includes fewer than 900,000 distinct CDR3 sequences, roughly 18% seen only once; the top ten take around 13%. The data were also submitted as part of a second study, on T cells expressing NK-cell markers.

The sequencing input was PBMCs. Receptors were obtained from a woman under 30 in good health.

Here the CDR3 DNA reads TGTGCCAGCAGCCCGGAGGTGCAGTACGAGCAGTACTTC. Translated, it gives CASSPEVQYEQYF. The chain uses TRBV7-9 and TRBJ2-7; tentative D call: TRBD2 (5 bases). Trimming cost V 5 bases and J 4 bases, with 12 bases left between them. This CDR3 is 13 amino acids long. Germline V gene data show CDR1 as SEHNR and CDR2 as FQNEAQ (reference sequence).

The chain carries TRBV9 and TRBJ2-5, with D possibly matching TRBD2 (6 bases). Germline CDR1 is SGDLS and CDR2 is YYNGEE. Trimming stripped 0 bases from V and 2 bases from J, with 14 bases between. The CDR3 length is 16 residues. DNA for the CDR3: TGTGCCAGCAGCGTAGATGGCCAGACTAGGCAAGAGACCCAGTACTTC. Its protein product is CASSVDGQTRQETQYF.

In this sample, this clonotype turned up a few times. The chain is built from TRBV29-1 and TRBJ1-5; D call uncertain. Between the trimmed V and J ends, which lost 6 bases and 0 bases, there was a span of 6 bases. This CDR3 comprises 12 residues. In germline, CDR1 is SQVTM, CDR2 ANQGSEA. The CDR3 DNA is TGCAGCGTCGGGAATAGCAATCAGCCCCAGCATTTT. The encoded protein is CSVGNSNQPQHF. The whole variable domain, remainder taken from reference TRBV29-1 and TRBJ1-5, is SAVISQKPSRDICQRGTSLTIQCQVDSQVTMMFWYRQQPGQSLTLIATANQGSEATYESGFVIDKFPISRPNLTFSTLTVSNMSPEDSSIYLCSVGNSNQPQHFGDGTRLSIL.

The chain is built from TRBV7-2 and TRBJ2-3, with D hard to call. The CDR3 extends over 17 amino acids. Germline values: CDR1 SGHTA, CDR2 FQGNSA. V lost 0 bases to trimming and J lost 0 bases, with 13 bases between them. The chain's CDR3 is CASSLAATGSSTDTQYF. The CDR3 DNA sequence: TGTGCCAGCAGCTTAGCAGCCACCGGCTCTAGCACAGATACGCAGTATTTT.

This clonotype was recorded a few times. V and J are TRBV25-1 and TRBJ1-1; D call uncertain. Germline-derived CDR1 and CDR2 are MGHDK and SYGVNS. Trimming shortened V by 7 bases and J by 1 base, and 7 bases separated the two germline ends. The CDR3 is 12 amino acids. Written as DNA, the CDR3 is TGTGCCAGCACCCCTGGGAACACTGAAGCTTTCTTT. It translates to CASTPGNTEAFF.

This clonotype was found a few times. The rearrangement links TRBV20-1 to TRBJ2-1; TRBD1 aligns across 7 bases. Germline loops: CDR1 DFQATT, CDR2 SNEGSKA (reference sequence). The length of the CDR3 is 14 residues. V gave up 8 bases and J gave up 8 bases; unmatched junction bases: 15. As DNA, the CDR3 is TGCAGTTCCAGAGGGGGCCGATCTGGGGATGAGCAGTTCTTC. Its translation: CSSRGGRSGDEQFF.

This clonotype has only a few counts. The chain couples TRBV4-2 to TRBJ2-3, with D possibly TRBD1 on 6 matching bases. The CDR3 extends over 15 amino acids. CDR1 LGHNA and CDR2 YNFKEQ come from the germline V gene. V lost 3 bases, J lost 4 bases, and 14 bases lay in between. The CDR3 is CASSHQGLNADTQYF. CDR3 nucleotide sequence: TGTGCCAGCAGCCACCAGGGGCTCAACGCAGATACGCAGTATTTT.

The chain carries TRBV6-1 and TRBJ1-1; 10 bases are shared with TRBD1. Germline V gives CDR1 MNHNS, CDR2 SASEGT. The trim removed 6 bases at V and 6 bases at J, leaving 4 bases unmatched. The CDR3 covers 13 residues. In DNA, the CDR3 is TGTGCCAGCAGACGGACAGGGGGAGCTGAAGCTTTCTTT. It codes for CASRRTGGAEAFF.

V is TRBV6-5 and J is TRBJ2-2, with unresolved D. Per the germline V gene, CDR1 is MNHEY and CDR2 is SVGAGI. The V gene lost 4 bases and the J gene lost 0 bases, with 15 bases spanning the gap. CDR3 length equals 17 residues. The CDR3 DNA sequence: TGTGCCAGCAGTTTGGACGGACCATCTACGAACACCGGGGAGCTGTTTTTT. Translating it yields CASSLDGPSTNTGELFF.

This clonotype was counted between two and nine times. The chain couples TRBV5-1 to TRBJ2-5; 8 bases match TRBD2. The germline gives CDR1 SGHRS, CDR2 YFSETQ. The CDR3 runs 15 residues. After removal of 0 bases from V and 1 base from J, the junction contained 2 bases not matched to a gene. CDR3 region: CASSLVLAAQETQYF. CDR3 nucleotides: TGCGCCAGCAGCTTGGTACTAGCGGCCCAAGAGACCCAGTACTTC.

This clonotype was recorded a few times. The chain is built from TRBV12-3 or TRBV12-4 and TRBJ2-1, with unresolved D. The V end lost 2 bases, the J end lost 6 bases, and 5 bases lay between the germline ends. The CDR3 covers 12 residues. For the CDR3, the DNA is TGTGCCAGCAGTTTATTGGTCAATGAGCAGTTCTTC. It codes for CASSLLVNEQFF.

The rearrangement links TRBV7-9 to TRBJ1-2; 9 nucleotides line up with TRBD1. V shed 6 bases and J 7 bases; nucleotides not matched to a gene: 6. This CDR3 comprises 13 residues. Germline CDR1 is SEHNR and CDR2 is FQNEAQ (reference sequence). The CDR3, as DNA: TGTGCCAGCAGGGACAGGGGTAATTCTGGCTACACCTTC. Its protein product is CASRDRGNSGYTF.

The chain is built from TRBV18 and TRBJ2-1, with unresolved D. The V gene lost 6 bases and the J gene lost 6 bases, with 9 bases spanning the gap. This CDR3 has 12 residues. Germline lookup yields CDR1 KGHSH and CDR2 LQKENI. CDR3 in amino acids: CASSQTANEQFF. For the CDR3, the DNA is TGTGCCAGCTCCCAAACCGCCAATGAGCAGTTCTTC.

This clonotype was seen a handful of times. V and J are TRBV12-3 or TRBV12-4 and TRBJ1-1; weak D call: TRBD1 (5 bases). The CDR3 covers 14 residues. Trimming stripped 4 bases from V and 4 bases from J, with 13 bases between. The CDR3 spells CASSSQGGITEAFF. The DNA of the CDR3 is TGTGCCAGCAGTTCGCAGGGAGGTATCACTGAAGCTTTCTTT.

The table lists this clonotype with a few counts. The rearrangement links TRBV10-1 to TRBJ2-7, with D uncertain. Trimming shortened V by 4 bases and J by 5 bases, and 15 bases separated the two germline ends. The germline V gene has CDR1 WNHNN and CDR2 SYGVQD (reference sequence). This CDR3 is built from 14 residues. The CDR3 DNA reads TGCGCCAGCAGTGCCGGGTCACCGGTCCACGAGCAGTACTTC. Protein: CASSAGSPVHEQYF.

This clonotype was seen a few times. V usage is TRBV9 and J usage is TRBJ2-7; 10 bases align to TRBD1. There are 14 residues in the CDR3. Trimming at V came to 3 bases and at J to 6 bases, leaving 6 bases not matched to a gene. Per the germline V gene, CDR1 is SGDLS and CDR2 is YYNGEE. The DNA for the CDR3 is TGTGCCAGCAGCGACCGGGACAGGGGTTTCGAGCAGTACTTC. Translated: CASSDRDRGFEQYF.

There are many counts of this clonotype. The V call is TRBV15, the J call TRBJ1-1; maybe TRBD1 (6 bases). The CDR3 extends over 16 amino acids. V was clipped by 3 bases and J by 1 base, with 15 bases between them. Germline V gene sequence: CDR1 LNHNV, CDR2 YYDKDF (reference sequence). CDR3 in amino acids: CATSRGGTGRNTEAFF. In nucleotides, the CDR3 is TGTGCCACCAGCAGGGGTGGCACAGGGCGGAACACTGAAGCTTTCTTT.

The chain employs TRBV11-2 and TRBJ2-7; TRBD2 might be the D (7 bases). CDR1 and CDR2 from the germline V gene are SGHAT and FQNNGV. The CDR3 covers 16 residues. V was shortened by 1 base and J by 1 base, with 14 bases between the two germline ends. CDR3 amino acids: CASSLGGGPQSYEQYF. In DNA form, the CDR3 reads TGTGCCAGCAGCTTAGGGGGGGGCCCCCAGTCCTACGAGCAGTACTTC.

The chain links TRBV5-1 to TRBJ2-5, with TRBD2 matching over 11 bases. This CDR3 region has 15 residues. J lost 3 bases, V lost 2 bases, and 3 bases had no gene match. Per the germline V gene, CDR1 is SGHRS and CDR2 is YFSETQ. CDR3 residues: CASSFGSGGEETQYF. The CDR3 bases are TGCGCCAGCAGCTTCGGTAGCGGGGGGGAAGAGACCCAGTACTTC.

This clonotype was seen a handful of times. The chain has TRBV10-1 and TRBJ1-1; D is possibly TRBD1 (6 bases). Trimming removed 4 bases at V and 9 bases at J, with 15 bases between. CDR1 WNHNN and CDR2 SYGVQD come from the germline V gene (reference sequence). The CDR3 has 13 amino acids. The CDR3 DNA reads as TGCGCCAGCAGTGGACCCAACGACAGGAAAGCTTTCTTT. As protein: CASSGPNDRKAFF.

This chain connects TRBV11-2 to TRBJ2-5; 9 bases line up with TRBD2. The junction had 11 bases not matched to a gene; V was cut back by 8 bases and J by 7 bases. The CDR3 runs 14 residues. Germline V gene data show CDR1 as SGHAT and CDR2 as FQNNGV. The DNA for the CDR3 is TGTGCCAGCCGCCCGGGACTAGCAATCGGGACCCAGTACTTC. It translates to CASRPGLAIGTQYF.

The chain couples TRBV6-1 to TRBJ2-2, with 10 bases lining up with TRBD1. V gave up 5 bases and J gave up 5 bases; unmatched junction bases: 8. Germline V gene lookup returns CDR1 MNHNS and CDR2 SASEGT. This CDR3 region has 16 residues. The CDR3 nucleotides read TGTGCCAGCAGTCCACCCGGGACAGGGGTGACCGGGGAGCTGTTTTTT. Its protein is CASSPPGTGVTGELFF.

This clonotype was recorded at least ten times. The final CDR3 position lacks the conserved phenylalanine or tryptophan, pointing to a likely read error. The DNA is omitted, as the CDR3 cannot be located on it reliably, and the CDR3 follows TCRdb's listing. V gene TRBV12-3 or TRBV12-4 combines with J gene TRBJ2-1; the D segment call TRBD1 is taken from the table without a DNA check. The CDR3 spans 11 residues, counting both ends. CDR3 residues: CASSHGRGKVV.